This T cell receptor beta chain is drawn from a study of metastatic and nonmetastatic thyroid tumors. Study-wide context: For malignant and benign thyroid patients, tumor or nodule tissue and blood were the sources whose repertoires were compared.

None of the patients had undergone any treatment ahead of thyroid surgery. Study outcomes and limitations: Malignant thyroid tumors reportedly exceeded benign nodules significantly in TCR beta diversity, with the difference appearing in blood and tumor.

On this clone itself: What it binds is not known.

Per the authors' pipeline: Using the CDR3 differences seen across clinicopathological groups, the authors built a distant-metastasis classifier for papillary thyroid cancer, which was meant to discriminate distant-metastatic patients. Using MiXCR, TCRdb re-called clones from the PCR reads. Here the V and J calls rest on TCRdb's processing, not on the authors' analysis. The repertoire has fewer than 7,500 clones, about two fifths of them found once; the top ten carry roughly two fifths. The germline gives CDR1 LGHNA, CDR2 YSLEER. The V and J ends lost 3 bases and 2 bases respectively, with 9 bases between them. The CDR3 runs 14 residues.

The chain couples TRBV4-3 to TRBJ2-3; a possible D gene is TRBD2 (5 bases). The source of this sequence is a female donor with papillary thyroid cancer or a benign thyroid nodule (not recorded which). Some clones in this sample may be carry-over from other donors' samples. Source material: tumor tissue. This chain's CDR3 is CASSHVTITDTQYF. The CDR3 DNA follows: TGCGCCAGCAGCCATGTGACTATCACAGATACGCAGTATTTT.